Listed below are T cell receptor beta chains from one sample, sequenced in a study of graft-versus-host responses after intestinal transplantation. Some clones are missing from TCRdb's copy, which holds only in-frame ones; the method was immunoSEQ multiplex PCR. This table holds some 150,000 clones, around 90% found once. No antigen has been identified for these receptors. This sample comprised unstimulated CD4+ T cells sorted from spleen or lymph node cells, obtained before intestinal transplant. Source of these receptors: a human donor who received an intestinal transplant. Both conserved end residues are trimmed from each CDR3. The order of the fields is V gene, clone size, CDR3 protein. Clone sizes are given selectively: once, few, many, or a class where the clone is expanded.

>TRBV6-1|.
ATTMTGDVDYEQY
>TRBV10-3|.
AITPAGGPGDEQF
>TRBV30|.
AHQTGQTNEKLF
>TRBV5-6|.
ASSLGTGGGNEQF
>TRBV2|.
ARTLGGLGANTEAF
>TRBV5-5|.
ASTTGLAGVGEQY
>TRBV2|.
ASRGTLNTGELF
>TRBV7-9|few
ASSLDSQPQH
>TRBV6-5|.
ASSSGTGVSEAF
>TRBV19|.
ASSVGQRGEAF
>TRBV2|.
ASRGDMPNTEAF
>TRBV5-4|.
ASSFSANTEAF
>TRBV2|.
ASSDGGRTYEQY
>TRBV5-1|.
ASTLTGGNGYT
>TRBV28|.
ASTATENTEAF
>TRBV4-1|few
ASSLQLGNTIY
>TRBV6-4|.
ASSHGAPGEQF
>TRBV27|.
ASSFRRYNYGYT
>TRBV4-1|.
ASSQITSGRDTDTQY
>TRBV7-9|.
ASSLGQGASGELF
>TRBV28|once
ASSPGWGTEAF
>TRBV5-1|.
ASSLGGAQNTEAF
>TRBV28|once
ASFLLQGGYT
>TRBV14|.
ASSQDLETHGYT
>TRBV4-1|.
ASLDRGREKLF
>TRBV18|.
ASSPMVGNSGNTIY
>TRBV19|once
ASSPGWNWANQPQH
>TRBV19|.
ASSSRLNNEQF
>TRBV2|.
ASSKRTGRPTDTQY
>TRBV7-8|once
ASSLFGGPGSPLWYEQY
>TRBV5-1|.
ASSLSGANVLT
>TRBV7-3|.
ASSPMREGPGQF
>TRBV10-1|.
ASTKNAGGTYEQY